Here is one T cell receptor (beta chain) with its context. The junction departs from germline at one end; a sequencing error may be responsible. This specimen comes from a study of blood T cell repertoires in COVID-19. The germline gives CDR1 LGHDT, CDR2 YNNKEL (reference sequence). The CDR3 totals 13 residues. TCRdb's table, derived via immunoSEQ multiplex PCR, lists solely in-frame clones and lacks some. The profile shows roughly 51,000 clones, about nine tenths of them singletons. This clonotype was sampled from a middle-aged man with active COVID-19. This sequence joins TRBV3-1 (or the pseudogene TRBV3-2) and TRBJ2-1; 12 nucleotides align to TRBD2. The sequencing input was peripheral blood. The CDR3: CASSPSTSGSGLF. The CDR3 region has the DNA TGTGCCAGCAGCCCCTCGACTAGCGGGAGCGGGCTCTTC.